The 23 T cell receptor beta chains in this list originate from one sample, sequenced in a study of blood T cells in healthy people across ages (dated by TCRdb to about 2015). Library preparation was by 5' RACE. The sequencing machine was an Illumina HiSeq 2500. A second roughly 7 to 11 cycle PCR used a sample-barcoded 5' primer and a J-beta primer mix. The public reads were run again by TCRdb, first through fastp at Q25 and then through MiXCR, and only productive beta chains were kept. Every distinct CDR3 protein forms one entry, paired with its most common genes and DNA. For this sample the table gives 1.5 million to 2 million distinct CDR3 sequences, of which roughly 30% were detected only once. The biggest ten clones account for around 11% of the sample. The sequenced sample was blood. These receptor sequences come from a woman in her twenties or thirties in good health.

This rearrangement joins TRBV21-1 to TRBJ2-7. TRBV21-1 is classified as a pseudogene. The CDR3 runs to 13 residues. The CDR3 here is CARSGGSCYEQYF. The CDR3 bases are TGTGCCAGAAGTGGGGGGAGCTGCTACGAGCAGTACTTC.

This clonotype was observed at least ten times. The chain links TRBV7-8 to TRBJ2-5; 7 bases are a match to TRBD1. The germline V gene encodes CDR1 SGHVS and CDR2 FQNEAQ. The V segment lost 5 bases and the J segment 0 bases; nucleotides outside the gene matches: 6. The CDR3 is made up of 15 amino acids. The CDR3 nucleotides read TGTGCCAGCAGCCCGCTGGACAGGAACCAAGAGACCCAGTACTTC. This translates into CASSPLDRNQETQYF.

This clonotype was detected ten times or more. The CDR3, as DNA: TGTGCCAGCAGTTTATCGGGAGGTAGCAATCAGCCCCAGCATTTT. Encoded protein: CASSLSGGSNQPQHF. The chain carries TRBV27 and TRBJ1-5, with D unresolved. The CDR3 is made up of 15 amino acids. Trimming removed 0 bases from V and 0 bases from J, with 6 bases in between. The germline V gene encodes CDR1 MNHEY and CDR2 SMNVEV (reference sequence).

The chain recombines TRBV27 with TRBJ2-1; 7 nucleotides align to TRBD2. V lost 5 bases to trimming and J lost 5 bases; unmatched junction nucleotides: 6. The CDR3 is made up of 14 amino acids. CDR1 and CDR2 (germline): MNHEY, SMNVEV (reference sequence). The CDR3 region has the DNA TGTGCCAGCAGTCCGGGACTAAACAACAATGAGCAGTTCTTC. It codes for CASSPGLNNNEQFF.

This clonotype has at least ten counts. The chain joins TRBV4-1 to TRBJ2-7; no reliable D call. V was clipped by 4 bases and J by 1 base, with 20 bases between them. CDR1 and CDR2 (germline): MGHRA, YSYEKL. This CDR3 is 17 amino acids long. CDR3 residues: CASSPLGGGGISYEQYF. The CDR3 DNA sequence: TGCGCCAGCAGCCCGCTCGGTGGTGGCGGCATATCCTACGAGCAGTACTTC.

There are many counts of this clonotype. The V call is TRBV9, the J call TRBJ2-7, with D possibly being TRBD1 (5 bases). CDR3 size: 13 residues. The V gene's germline CDR1 is SGDLS and CDR2 YYNGEE. V was clipped by 4 bases and J by 4 bases, with 12 bases between them. CDR3 sequence: CASSLTQGYEQYF. Here the CDR3 DNA reads TGTGCCAGCAGCTTAACCCAGGGTTACGAGCAGTACTTC.

This chain connects TRBV4-1 to TRBJ1-4, with 7 bases matching TRBD1. CDR3 length: 14 amino acids. J gave up 5 bases and V 6 bases, and 6 bases lay outside the gene matches. Germline assignment: CDR1 MGHRA and CDR2 YSYEKL. CDR3 amino acids: CASRTTGRNEKLFF. Here the CDR3 DNA reads TGCGCCAGCAGGACGACAGGGAGGAATGAAAAACTGTTTTTT.

This clonotype was observed a few times. This chain joins TRBV5-1 and TRBJ2-1, with TRBD1 as a possible D gene (5 bases). The CDR3 is made up of 17 amino acids. Looked up from germline, CDR1 is SGHRS and CDR2 is YFSETQ. V was pared by 2 bases and J by 4 bases, with 19 bases between. CDR3 amino acids: CASSFASTAAGYNEQFF. The CDR3 nucleotides are TGCGCCAGCAGCTTCGCGTCTACTGCAGCAGGGTACAATGAGCAGTTCTTC.

The rearrangement links TRBV6-2 or TRBV6-3 to TRBJ1-2, with 9 nucleotides matching TRBD1. Germline lookup yields CDR1 MNHEY and CDR2 SVGEGT. The CDR3 extends over 14 amino acids. The J segment lost 6 bases and the V segment lost 7 bases, leaving 9 bases of the junction unmatched. CDR3 coding DNA: TGTGCCAGCACGCTTATACGGACAGGGGATGGCTACACCTTC. Translation gives CASTLIRTGDGYTF.

The chain employs TRBV6-5 and TRBJ1-2; D is perhaps TRBD1 (5 bases). From germline, CDR1 is MNHEY and CDR2 SVGAGI. The CDR3 has 15 amino acids. Trimming stripped 6 bases from V and 7 bases from J, with 21 bases between. The CDR3 is CASSYEAGGVGGYTF. CDR3 sequence (DNA): TGTGCCAGCAGCTACGAAGCGGGAGGGGTGGGTGGCTACACCTTC.

V is TRBV9 and J is TRBJ2-7; possible D gene TRBD2, 5 bases. The CDR3 loop spans 15 amino acids. Trimming left V 3 bases short and J 3 bases short, with 16 bases between. CDR1 and CDR2 (germline): SGDLS, YYNGEE. The CDR3 region has the DNA TGTGCCAGCAGCGGGCGCGAGGGCGCCTACTACGAGCAGTACTTC. This sequence encodes CASSGREGAYYEQYF.

This chain links TRBV27 with TRBJ2-2, with 7 nucleotides matching TRBD2. V lost 0 bases and J lost 3; bases outside the gene matches: 1. CDR1 and CDR2 from the germline V gene are MNHEY and SMNVEV (reference sequence). The CDR3 consists of 15 residues. The CDR3: CASSLSGGYTGELFF. As DNA, the CDR3 is TGTGCCAGCAGTTTATCGGGGGGGTACACCGGGGAGCTGTTTTTT.

The CDR3 region is CASSEAGYSRGGYTF. In nucleotides, the CDR3 is TGTGCCAGCAGTGAAGCGGGGTACAGCCGTGGTGGCTACACCTTC. The V gene is TRBV2, the J gene TRBJ1-2, with D unresolved. The V and J ends lost 0 bases and 7 bases respectively, with 15 bases between them. The CDR3 runs to 15 residues. Germline loops: CDR1 SNHLY, CDR2 FYNNEI.

J is TRBJ2-1 and V is TRBV20-1; 11 bases line up with TRBD2. Germline CDR1 and CDR2: DFQATT and SNEGSKA (reference sequence). The junction had 10 bases not matched to a gene; V was cut back by 0 bases and J by 3 bases. There are 18 residues in the CDR3. CDR3 loop: CSARDHHTSGSDYNEQFF. In DNA, the CDR3 is TGCAGTGCTAGAGATCACCATACTAGCGGGAGCGACTACAATGAGCAGTTCTTC.

To note about this clonotype: A read error may account for a junction end that differs from germline. The chain employs TRBV7-2 and TRBJ2-2, with 8 bases identical to TRBD2. The CDR3 extends over 15 amino acids. Germline values: CDR1 SGHTA, CDR2 FQGNSA. CDR3 DNA: TGTGACAGCAGCGCAGCCGGGACTAGATCCGGGGAGCTGTTTTTT. Encoded protein: CDSSAAGTRSGELFF.

In its sample, this clonotype was seen once. Relative to the germline gene, one junction end is altered; a read error may explain this. CDR3 sequence (DNA): TGTGCCAGCAGCCCCGGACTAGCGGGGGGCATAAACTACAATAAGCAGTTCTTC. Its protein product is CASSPGLAGGINYNKQFF. The V call is TRBV7-8, the J call TRBJ2-1; TRBD2 aligns across 14 bases. Per germline, CDR1 SGHVS and CDR2 FQNEAQ. The CDR3 is 18 residues long.

This clonotype was seen more than once but under ten times. The chain has TRBV20-1 and TRBJ2-1, with 7 positions matching TRBD2. The CDR3 extends over 16 amino acids. CDR1 DFQATT and CDR2 SNEGSKA come from the germline V gene (reference sequence). The J segment lost 2 bases and the V segment lost 3 bases, leaving 10 bases of the junction unmatched. The CDR3 DNA sequence: TGCAGTGCTAGTGATTCCCTAGCGGACCCCTACAATGAGCAGTTCTTC. Residues: CSASDSLADPYNEQFF.

The chain is built from TRBV5-1 and TRBJ2-1; TRBD2 matches 7 bases. Looked up from germline, CDR1 is SGHRS and CDR2 is YFSETQ. The CDR3 contains 16 residues. The J segment lost 4 bases and the V segment lost 4 bases, leaving 11 bases of the junction unmatched. Here the CDR3 DNA reads TGCGCCAGCAGCCCCCCTGGGGTAGCGGGTTACAATGAGCAGTTCTTC. It translates to CASSPPGVAGYNEQFF.

This rearrangement joins TRBV28 to TRBJ2-5; 8 positions match TRBD1. CDR3 size: 16 residues. CDR1 MDHEN and CDR2 SYDVKM come from the germline V gene. The J segment lost 6 bases and the V segment lost 6 bases, leaving 15 bases of the junction unmatched. The DNA for the CDR3 is TGTGCCAGCAGCCTGATTCCAGGGGGCCCTAAGAAGACCCAGTACTTC. It specifies CASSLIPGGPKKTQYF.

The chain joins TRBV2 to TRBJ1-2; D call uncertain. The CDR3 runs 13 residues. V lost 10 bases, J lost 2 bases, and 14 bases lay in between. Germline CDR1 is SNHLY and CDR2 is FYNNEI. The CDR3 protein is CATRPVQNYGYTF. The CDR3 nucleotides are TGTGCCACCAGGCCCGTCCAAAACTATGGCTACACCTTC. Complete variable domain (other parts from reference TRBV2 and TRBJ1-2): EPEVTQTPSHQVTQMGQEVILRCVPISNHLYFYWYRQILGQKVEFLVSFYNNEISEKSEIFDDQFSVERPDGSNFTLKIRSTKLEDSAMYFCATRPVQNYGYTFGSGTRLTVV.

This clonotype appeared once. This chain links TRBV20-1 with TRBJ2-7; 12 nucleotides agree with TRBD2. Germline CDR1 is DFQATT and CDR2 is SNEGSKA (reference sequence). The V gene end was trimmed by 1 base and the J gene end by 7 bases; junction bases not matched to a gene: 5. The CDR3 has 14 residues. The CDR3 sequence is CSARGASGRDEQYF. The CDR3 DNA reads as TGCAGTGCTAGAGGGGCTAGCGGGAGGGATGAGCAGTACTTC.

This chain connects TRBV20-1 to TRBJ1-4; D gene unclear. This CDR3 is built from 13 residues. Germline CDR1 DFQATT, CDR2 SNEGSKA (reference sequence). Trimming cost V 4 bases and J 0 bases, with 6 bases left between them. CDR3 DNA: TGCAGTGCTATAAGCCCAACTAATGAAAAACTGTTTTTT. Translated, it gives CSAISPTNEKLFF.

The chain joins TRBV5-1 to TRBJ2-2; TRBD1 matches 7 bases. V lost 0 bases to trimming and J lost 6 bases; unmatched junction nucleotides: 5. CDR3 length equals 15 residues. CDR1 is SGHRS, CDR2 YFSETQ, per germline. The CDR3 DNA reads TGCGCCAGCAGCTTGGGACAGGGTATCCCCGGGGAGCTGTTTTTT. The encoded protein is CASSLGQGIPGELFF.